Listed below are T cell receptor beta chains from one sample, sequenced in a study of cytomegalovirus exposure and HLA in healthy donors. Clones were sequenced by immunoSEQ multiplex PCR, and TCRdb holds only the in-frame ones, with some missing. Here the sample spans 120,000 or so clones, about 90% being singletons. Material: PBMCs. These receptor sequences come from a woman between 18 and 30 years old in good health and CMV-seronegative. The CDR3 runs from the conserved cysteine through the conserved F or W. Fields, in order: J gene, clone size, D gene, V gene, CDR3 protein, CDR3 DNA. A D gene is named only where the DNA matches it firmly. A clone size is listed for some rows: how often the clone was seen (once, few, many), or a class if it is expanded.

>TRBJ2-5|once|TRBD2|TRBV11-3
CASSLDLWLAGKKETQYF
TGTGCCAGCAGCTTAGATCTGTGGCTAGCGGGTAAAAAAGAGACCCAGTACTTC
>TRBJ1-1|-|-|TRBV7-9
CASSLAAGANTEAFF
TGTGCCAGCAGCTTAGCAGCAGGGGCGAACACTGAAGCTTTCTTT
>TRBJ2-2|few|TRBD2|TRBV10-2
CASSGSGTGELFF
TGCGCCAGTAGCGGGAGTGGCACCGGGGAGCTGTTTTTT
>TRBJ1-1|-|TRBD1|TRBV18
CASSRQGGEAFF
TGTGCCAGCTCACGACAGGGTGGTGAAGCTTTCTTT
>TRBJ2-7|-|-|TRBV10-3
CAIRESGGVSSYEQYF
TGTGCCATCAGGGAATCGGGCGGGGTGAGCTCCTACGAGCAGTACTTC
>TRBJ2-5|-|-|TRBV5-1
CASSLESIRETQYF
TGCGCCAGCAGCTTGGAGTCGATCCGGGAGACCCAGTACTTC
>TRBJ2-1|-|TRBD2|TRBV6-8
CASSYSKREPRGEQFF
TGTGCCAGCAGTTACTCGAAGCGGGAGCCCCGGGGTGAGCAGTTCTTC
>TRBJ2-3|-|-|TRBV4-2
CASSQELGVRSDTQYF
TGTGCCAGCAGCCAAGAGTTAGGAGTACGGTCGGATACGCAGTATTTT
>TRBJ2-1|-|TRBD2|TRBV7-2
CASSKLAGNYNEQFF
TGTGCCAGCAGCAAACTAGCGGGGAACTACAATGAGCAGTTCTTC
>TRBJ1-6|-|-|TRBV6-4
CASSEGRGNSPLHF
TGTGCCAGCAGTGAGGGCAGGGGCAATTCACCCCTCCACTTT
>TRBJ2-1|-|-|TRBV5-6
CASSLVGLAQTPYNEQFF
TGTGCCAGCAGCTTGGTAGGTCTAGCACAGACCCCCTACAATGAGCAGTTCTTC
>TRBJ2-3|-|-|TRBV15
CATSGAGTSTDTQYF
TGTGCCACCTCTGGCGCGGGCACTAGCACAGATACGCAGTATTTT
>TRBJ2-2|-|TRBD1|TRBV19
CASSRWTGYTGELFF
TGTGCCAGTAGTAGATGGACAGGGTACACCGGGGAGCTGTTTTTT
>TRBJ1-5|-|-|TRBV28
CASSEPGTSKNQPQHF
TGTGCCAGCAGTGAACCCGGGACATCCAAGAATCAGCCCCAGCATTTT
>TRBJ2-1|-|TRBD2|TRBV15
CATSSGRNSYNEQFF
TGTGCCACCAGTTCCGGGAGGAACTCCTACAATGAGCAGTTCTTC
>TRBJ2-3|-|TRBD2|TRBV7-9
CASSRAVAGSTDTQYF
TGTGCCAGCAGCCGCGCGGTAGCGGGAAGCACAGATACGCAGTATTTT